Following are 10 T cell receptor beta chains from one sample sequenced in a study of PD-1 blockade in mismatch repair-deficient tumors. The time point: 10-day in vitro stimulation with candidate neoantigen peptide 5. These receptors' antigens are unknown. Clones were sequenced by immunoSEQ multiplex PCR, and TCRdb holds only the in-frame ones, with some missing. The sample includes fewer than 16,000 clones, 70% to 85% of them seen just once. The input for sequencing was cells cultured in vitro, taken from a patient treated with pembrolizumab. These receptors came from an adult with mismatch repair-deficient cancer.

V gene TRBV4-2 combines with J gene TRBJ2-1, with D maybe TRBD1 (5 bases). The CDR3 runs to 16 residues. Germline loops: CDR1 LGHNA, CDR2 YNFKEQ. Trimming took 0 bases from V and 4 from J, leaving 13 bases between them. The DNA for the CDR3 is TGTGCCAGCAGCCAAGATGGGGCGGCGGCTTACAATGAGCAGTTCTTC. It yields the protein CASSQDGAAAYNEQFF.

The V gene is TRBV27, the J gene TRBJ1-1, with 7 bases matching TRBD1. The germline gives CDR1 MNHEY, CDR2 SMNVEV (reference sequence). CDR3 size: 14 residues. J gave up 0 bases and V 7 bases, and 5 bases lay outside the gene matches. The CDR3 loop is CASISTGLNTEAFF. The CDR3 DNA reads TGTGCCAGCATTTCGACAGGGCTGAACACTGAAGCTTTCTTT.

The chain joins TRBV28 to TRBJ1-2; 8 bases agree with TRBD1. V lost 5 bases, J lost 8 bases, and 10 bases stayed unmatched. Germline V gene lookup returns CDR1 MDHEN and CDR2 SYDVKM. CDR3 size: 14 residues. CDR3 region: CASSRTGNSKGYTF. In nucleotides, the CDR3 is TGTGCCAGCAGTCGGACAGGGAATTCTAAAGGCTACACCTTC.

The rearrangement joins TRBV7-8 to TRBJ2-1, with 9 bases fitting TRBD2. The ends lost 3 bases at V and 7 bases at J; junction bases unmatched: 13. The CDR3 consists of 17 residues. The germline V gene has CDR1 SGHVS and CDR2 FQNEAQ. CDR3 DNA: TGTGCCAGCAGCTTGGGGGTGGCGGGAGGGAGTTCAAATGAGCAGTTCTTC. Translating it yields CASSLGVAGGSSNEQFF.

This rearrangement joins TRBV27 to TRBJ2-7, with a weak D call TRBD2 (5 bases). Germline CDR1 reads MNHEY; CDR2 reads SMNVEV (reference sequence). This CDR3 contains 13 residues. V lost 4 bases, J lost 0 bases, and 7 bases lay in between. The CDR3 spells CASSSGNSYEQYF. CDR3 sequence (DNA): TGTGCCAGCAGTTCGGGGAACTCCTACGAGCAGTACTTC.

This clone has a single count. The chain employs TRBV4-1 and TRBJ1-5; no reliable D call. CDR1 is MGHRA, CDR2 YSYEKL, per germline. There are 15 residues in the CDR3. V was clipped by 5 bases and J by 0 bases, with 11 bases between them. CDR3 nucleotides: TGCGCCAGCAGCGCCTCCGCCAGTAGCAATCAGCCCCAGCATTTT. Its protein is CASSASASSNQPQHF.

The chain links TRBV5-4 to TRBJ1-1; D is possibly TRBD1 (6 bases). Germline V lookup: CDR1 SGHNT, CDR2 YYREEE (reference sequence). V was shortened by 0 bases and J by 0 bases, with 12 bases between the two germline ends. The CDR3 loop spans 16 amino acids. Here the CDR3 reads CASSLAGTRLNTEAFF. The CDR3 nucleotides are TGTGCCAGCAGCTTGGCGGGGACAAGATTGAACACTGAAGCTTTCTTT.

CDR3 residues: CAWSQLGADTQYF. CDR3 nucleotide sequence: TGTGCCTGGAGCCAACTAGGGGCAGATACGCAGTATTTT. The chain couples TRBV30 to TRBJ2-3, with D perhaps assigned TRBD1 or TRBD2 (5 bases each). Trimming left V 3 bases short and J 4 bases short, with 11 bases between. The CDR3 totals 13 residues. Germline V lookup: CDR1 GTSNPN, CDR2 SVGIG (reference sequence).

This clone was seen only once. The genes are TRBV7-9 and TRBJ2-1, with TRBD1 as a possible D gene (5 bases). The germline V and J ends were trimmed by 5 bases and 5 bases, with 22 bases remaining between them. This CDR3 contains 17 residues. Looked up from germline, CDR1 is SEHNR and CDR2 is FQNEAQ (reference sequence). CDR3 DNA sequence: TGTGCCAGCAGCCCCCAGTTGCAGGGAATCTTCAACAATGAGCAGTTCTTC. Its protein product is CASSPQLQGIFNNEQFF.

The chain joins TRBV20-1 to TRBJ2-7; no clear D gene. This CDR3 is built from 10 residues. Germline V gives CDR1 DFQATT, CDR2 SNEGSKA (reference sequence). The V and J ends lost 6 bases and 1 base respectively, with 4 bases between them. The CDR3 region is CSAYSYEQYF. CDR3 bases: TGCAGTGCCTATTCCTACGAGCAGTACTTC.